The 4 T cell receptor beta chains reported below all come from one sample, sequenced in a study of cytomegalovirus exposure and HLA in healthy donors. PCR amplification relied on 60 Vbeta primers (plus 13 Jbeta primers). TCRdb's table, derived via immunoSEQ multiplex PCR, lists solely in-frame clones and lacks some. The sample records about 84,000 clones, about 77% being singletons. The material sequenced was PBMCs. All receptors come from a male donor in good health and CMV-seropositive.

The rearrangement uses TRBV10-2 and TRBJ1-2; D ambiguous. The V gene lost 10 bases and the J gene lost 1 base, with 19 bases spanning the gap. This CDR3 is built from 15 residues. Germline CDR1 reads WSHSY; CDR2 reads SAAADI. The CDR3 protein is CATRQNPTSNYGYTF. In nucleotides, the CDR3 is TGCGCCACCAGACAAAATCCAACAAGTAACTATGGCTACACCTTC.

The V call is TRBV14, the J call TRBJ2-7; D remains ambiguous. Between the trimmed V and J ends, which lost 0 bases and 6 bases, there was a span of 15 bases. This CDR3 has 15 amino acids. Germline V gene data show CDR1 as SGHDN and CDR2 as FVKESK. The CDR3 loop is CASSQEMNSFGEQYF. Written as DNA, the CDR3 is TGTGCCAGCAGCCAAGAGATGAACAGCTTCGGCGAGCAGTACTTC.

This clone was picked up a small number of times. The CDR3 loop is CASSLGGTTYEQYF. The CDR3 bases are TGCGCCAGCAGCTTGGGCGGGACTACCTACGAGCAGTACTTC. V usage is TRBV5-1 and J usage is TRBJ2-7; 7 bases align to TRBD2. CDR3 size: 14 residues. V was clipped by 0 bases and J by 2 bases; unmatched bases: 2. Looked up from germline, CDR1 is SGHRS and CDR2 is YFSETQ.

The chain employs TRBV19 and TRBJ2-1; D ambiguous. CDR1 LNHDA and CDR2 SQIVND come from the germline V gene (reference sequence). Trimming shortened V by 5 bases and J by 7 bases, and 21 bases separated the two germline ends. The CDR3 extends over 16 amino acids. The CDR3 nucleotides read TGTGCCAGTAGTTCCCCCCGTAGAGAGAAACCGAATGAGCAGTTCTTC. Protein: CASSSPRREKPNEQFF.